This TCR beta chain was profiled in a study of cytomegalovirus exposure and HLA in healthy donors. As for the study in general: About 85 million unique TCR sequences came from HLA-typed donors in an early release.

Regarding the study as a whole: High sensitivity and specificity were reportedly achieved when the classifier diagnosed cytomegalovirus status.

The germline V gene has CDR1 SGHRS and CDR2 YFSETQ. The CDR3 loop spans 15 amino acids. V gave up 3 bases and J gave up 4 bases; unmatched junction bases: 8. Primers for the PCR totalled 60 Vbeta and 13 Jbeta. Using immunoSEQ multiplex PCR, the repertoire was profiled, and TCRdb retains in-frame clones only, with some absent. This table holds approximately 220,000 clones, about 80% found once. Concerning this clone itself: Its cognate antigen is unknown.

This chain joins TRBV5-1 and TRBJ1-1; TRBD1 matches 8 bases. The sample comprised PBMCs. This TCR derives from a man aged 18 to 30 in good health and CMV-seronegative. CDR3 protein: CASSSDRVPSTEAFF. In DNA form, the CDR3 reads TGCGCCAGCAGCTCGGACAGGGTCCCGAGCACTGAAGCTTTCTTT.